A single sample is the source of the 15 T cell receptor beta chains below, sequenced in a study of regulatory T cells in long-lasting Graves disease. The sample's time point: persistent/refractory GD, antithyroid drugs over 5 years with positive TRAb. The TCR library was prepared using RNA isolated from PBMCs. For TCR beta, libraries came from iRepertoire HTBI primers and Arm-PCR of CDR3 regions. TCRdb re-called the multiplex PCR reads through MiXCR, storing one row per CDR3 protein. The sample has 600,000 to 850,000 distinct CDR3 sequences, 25% to 35% seen once. The material sequenced was peripheral blood mononuclear cells (PBMCs), taken when the disease was refractory, from a patient treated with antithyroid drugs. The receptors stem from a female donor with Graves disease.

The CDR3 spells CASSTGGGQSYGYTF. CDR3 nucleotide sequence: TGTGCCAGTAGTACTGGCGGGGGCCAATCCTATGGCTACACCTTC. V and J are TRBV19 and TRBJ1-2; possible D gene TRBD1, 6 bases. V dropped 4 bases and J dropped 4 bases, with 16 bases sitting between them. The CDR3 covers 15 residues. CDR1 LNHDA and CDR2 SQIVND come from the germline V gene (reference sequence).

There are a few counts of this clonotype. This rearrangement joins TRBV7-9 to TRBJ1-4; D unclear. The CDR3 length is 16 residues. CDR1 SEHNR and CDR2 FQNEAQ come from the germline V gene (reference sequence). Trimming left V 4 bases short and J 0 bases short, with 12 bases between. The chain's CDR3 is CASSSYPAPTNEKLFF. CDR3 coding DNA: TGTGCCAGCAGCTCCTACCCTGCTCCAACTAATGAAAAACTGTTTTTT.

This clonotype has just a few counts. The chain has TRBV3-1 and TRBJ1-1; D gene ambiguous. The V end lost 1 base, the J end lost 1 base, and 7 bases lay between the germline ends. This CDR3 has 14 residues. Germline lookup yields CDR1 LGHDT and CDR2 YNNKEL (reference sequence). In nucleotides, the CDR3 is TGTGCCAGCAGCCAAGGATACGGGAACACTGAAGCTTTCTTT. It codes for CASSQGYGNTEAFF.

This rearrangement joins TRBV10-2 to TRBJ1-2; 7 bases line up with TRBD1. V trimming: 4 bases; J trimming: 3 bases; junction bases outside the gene matches: 14. Germline V gene data show CDR1 as WSHSY and CDR2 as SAAADI. The CDR3 runs to 17 residues. As DNA, the CDR3 is TGCGCCAGCAGTGCAACCTGGGACAGTCTTTATTACTATGGCTACACCTTC. This codes for CASSATWDSLYYYGYTF.

J is TRBJ2-7 and V is TRBV11-2, with D maybe TRBD1 (6 bases). The CDR3 is 12 residues long. The V gene's germline CDR1 is SGHAT and CDR2 FQNNGV. Trimming took 5 bases from V and 6 from J, leaving 11 bases between them. CDR3 protein: CASSTSGVEQYF. DNA of the CDR3: TGTGCCAGCAGCACGTCAGGGGTCGAGCAGTACTTC.

The J gene is TRBJ2-7, the V gene TRBV6-1; 12 bases agree with TRBD2. V dropped 6 bases and J dropped 3; count of bases not matched to a gene: 9. From germline, CDR1 is MNHNS and CDR2 SASEGT. The CDR3 contains 16 residues. The CDR3 coding sequence is TGTGCCAGCAGCAACGTTAAGACTAGCGGGGGCTACGAGCAGTACTTC. The encoded protein is CASSNVKTSGGYEQYF.

This clonotype showed up just a few times. The V and J genes are TRBV11-2 and TRBJ2-7; 11 bases fit TRBD1. This CDR3 is built from 15 residues. Germline trimming cut 5 bases from V and 5 bases from J; bases unmatched to any gene: 8. Per the germline V gene, CDR1 is SGHAT and CDR2 is FQNNGV. CDR3 nucleotide sequence: TGTGCCAGCAGCCCAGGACAGGGGGCGCATCACGAGCAGTACTTC. Translated: CASSPGQGAHHEQYF.

This clonotype was seen a few times. The V gene is TRBV6-1, the J gene TRBJ2-5; 8 nucleotides line up with TRBD2. Germline values: CDR1 MNHNS, CDR2 SASEGT. The junction had 13 bases not matched to a gene; V was cut back by 5 bases and J by 5 bases. The CDR3 is 16 residues long. The CDR3 DNA is TGTGCCAGCAGTCAGAGACTAGCGCCTAGCGGTGAGACCCAGTACTTC. It specifies CASSQRLAPSGETQYF.

This clonotype turned up a few times. V usage is TRBV25-1 and J usage is TRBJ1-5; no firm D call. Germline V gene lookup returns CDR1 MGHDK and CDR2 SYGVNS. The CDR3 consists of 14 residues. With 0 bases removed from V and 4 bases from J, the gap between germline ends came to 7 bases. The DNA of the CDR3 is TGTGCCAGCAGTGAATACGGAGGGAATCAGCCCCAGCATTTT. Protein: CASSEYGGNQPQHF.

This clonotype was detected many times. This chain connects TRBV12-3 or TRBV12-4 to TRBJ1-2; no clear D gene. Trimming pared 6 bases from V and 4 bases from J, leaving 12 bases between. This CDR3 has 13 amino acids. The CDR3, as DNA: TGTGCCAGCAGCGCCGCGGGGATCTATGGCTACACCTTC. Translation: CASSAAGIYGYTF.

A few counts support this clonotype. J is TRBJ1-5 and V is TRBV2, with D possibly TRBD1 on 6 matching bases. Germline CDR1 and CDR2: SNHLY and FYNNEI. The CDR3 has 15 residues. With 4 bases removed from V and 1 base from J, the gap between germline ends came to 11 bases. CDR3 residues: CASSVTGTSNQPQHF. For the CDR3, the DNA is TGTGCCAGCAGTGTTACAGGGACCAGCAATCAGCCCCAGCATTTT.

The chain is built from TRBV25-1 and TRBJ1-1; TRBD1 aligns across 9 bases. Germline V lookup: CDR1 MGHDK, CDR2 SYGVNS. Trimming removed 5 bases from V and 5 bases from J; junction bases left unmatched: 9. This CDR3 comprises 15 residues. CDR3 DNA sequence: TGTGCCAGCAGTACCCCCGACAGGGGGGGGACTGAAGCTTTCTTT. Protein product: CASSTPDRGGTEAFF.

This clonotype was detected many times. The V gene is TRBV7-9, the J gene TRBJ1-5; TRBD1 is a possible D gene (5 bases). This CDR3 contains 12 residues. Germline CDR1 and CDR2: SEHNR and FQNEAQ (reference sequence). The CDR3 nucleotides are TGTGCTATCGGGGGTAGCAATCAGCCCCAGCATTTT. Translated, it gives CAIGGSNQPQHF.

This rearrangement joins TRBV28 to TRBJ1-2, with TRBD1 identical over 8 bases. The germline gives CDR1 MDHEN, CDR2 SYDVKM. With V trimmed by 7 bases and J by 2 bases, 9 bases remained unmatched. The CDR3 has 15 amino acids. Written as DNA, the CDR3 is TGTGCCAGCACTCCGGACAGGGTAGACAACTATGGCTACACCTTC. It is translated as CASTPDRVDNYGYTF.

The rearrangement links TRBV3-1 to TRBJ1-6, with 7 positions matching TRBD1. V lost 7 bases to trimming and J lost 6 bases; unmatched junction nucleotides: 9. The CDR3 is 15 residues long. The germline CDR1 and CDR2 sequences are LGHDT and YNNKEL (reference sequence). The CDR3 is CASTPRDRINSPLHF. CDR3 nucleotides: TGTGCCAGCACCCCGCGGGACAGAATTAATTCACCCCTCCACTTT.